This T cell receptor (beta chain) came from a study of shared clonotypes between healthy human individuals. Naive-designated CD8 cells lacked CD45RO, were positively enriched for CCR7, and omitted terminally differentiated effector memory CD45RA+ cells. The healthy adult donors were HIV-negative and reported no recent acute infections or vaccinations. As regards this clone: The antigen remains unidentified.

Profiling relied on immunoSEQ multiplex PCR, and the TCRdb table lists in-frame clones only, not all of them. This sample carries over 800,000 clones, 80% to 95% of them seen once, and the ten largest clones take about 24%. Trimming left V 5 bases short and J 3 bases short, with 10 bases between. Germline V CDR1 and CDR2: LNHDA, SQIVND (reference sequence). The CDR3 has 14 amino acids. Study-level points and caveats: In contrast to clonotypes shared by all four donors, non-shared clonotypes had lower generation probabilities.

This sequence joins TRBV19 and TRBJ2-2; D is unresolved. The TCR comes from a man aged 25-40 years in good health. Material for sequencing was naive CD8+ T cells sorted from blood. The CDR3 DNA follows: TGTGCCAGTAGTCCCTTATTTGACACCGGGGAGCTGTTTTTT. It encodes CASSPLFDTGELFF.